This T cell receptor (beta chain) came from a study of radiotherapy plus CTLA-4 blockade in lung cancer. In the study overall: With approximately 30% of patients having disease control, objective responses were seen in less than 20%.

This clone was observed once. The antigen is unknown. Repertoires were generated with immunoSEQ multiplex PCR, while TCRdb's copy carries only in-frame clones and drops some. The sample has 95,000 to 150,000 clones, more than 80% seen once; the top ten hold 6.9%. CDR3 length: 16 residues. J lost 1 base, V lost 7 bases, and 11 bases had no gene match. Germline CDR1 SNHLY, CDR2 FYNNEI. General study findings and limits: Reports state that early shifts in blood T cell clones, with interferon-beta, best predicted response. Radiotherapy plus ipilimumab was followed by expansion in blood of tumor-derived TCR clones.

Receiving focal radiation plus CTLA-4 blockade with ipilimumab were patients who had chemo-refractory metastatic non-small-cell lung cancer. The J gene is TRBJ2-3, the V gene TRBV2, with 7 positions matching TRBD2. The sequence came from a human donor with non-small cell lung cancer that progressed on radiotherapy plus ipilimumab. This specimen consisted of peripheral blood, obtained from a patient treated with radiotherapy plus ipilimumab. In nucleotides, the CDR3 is TGTGCCAGCAACCGGGTGCGGCTAGCGGGCACAGATACGCAGTATTTT. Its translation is CASNRVRLAGTDTQYF.